A single sample is the source of the 29 T cell receptor beta chains below, sequenced in a study of CD8+CD57+ T cells in acquired aplastic anemia. Profiling of TCR beta VDJ combinations and CDR3 sequences used genomic DNA as template. TCRdb called the reads again in MiXCR, with one record for every CDR3 protein. Here the sample spans roughly 80,000 distinct CDR3 sequences, roughly two thirds being singletons. It was patients with CD8+CD57+ cell expansion by flow cytometry who were chosen for sequencing. The sequenced material came from sorted CD4+, CD8+, or CD8+CD57+ T cells (not recorded which) from PBMCs. The receptors here all came from a human donor with aplastic anemia.

The V call is TRBV29-1, the J call TRBJ1-2, with D unresolved. This CDR3 region has 10 residues. Germline V gives CDR1 SQVTM, CDR2 ANQGSEA. V dropped 2 bases and J dropped 8 bases, with 6 bases sitting between them. The CDR3 coding sequence is TGCAGCGTTGAAACCCCGGGCTACACCTTC. Protein sequence: CSVETPGYTF.

V gene TRBV2 combines with J gene TRBJ2-7; 12 nucleotides align to TRBD1. This CDR3 is 14 amino acids long. Per germline, CDR1 SNHLY and CDR2 FYNNEI. With 6 bases clipped from V and 7 bases from J, the junction kept 7 bases outside the gene matches. The CDR3 loop is CASRLGQGAEEQYF. DNA for the CDR3: TGTGCCAGCAGATTGGGACAGGGGGCGGAAGAGCAGTACTTC. Full variable domain (outside the CDR3, taken from reference TRBV2 and TRBJ2-7): EPEVTQTPSHQVTQMGQEVILRCVPISNHLYFYWYRQILGQKVEFLVSFYNNEISEKSEIFDDQFSVERPDGSNFTLKIRSTKLEDSAMYFCASRLGQGAEEQYFGPGTRLTVT.

The chain couples TRBV27 to TRBJ2-1; 13 bases fit TRBD2. V shed 5 bases and J 6 bases; nucleotides not matched to a gene: 4. Germline V gene lookup returns CDR1 MNHEY and CDR2 SMNVEV (reference sequence). The CDR3 totals 15 residues. The CDR3: CASSVLAGGINEQFF. The CDR3 nucleotides read TGTGCCAGCAGTGTACTAGCGGGAGGGATCAATGAGCAGTTCTTC.

The rearrangement links TRBV7-2 to TRBJ2-1; maybe TRBD1 (6 bases). The V end was cut by 5 bases, the J end by 9 bases, with 14 bases between. Germline V gene sequence: CDR1 SGHTA, CDR2 FQGNSA. The CDR3 spans 13 residues. The CDR3, as DNA: TGTGCCAGCAGCCGAACAGGGAATGGTGAGCAGTTCTTC. Its protein product is CASSRTGNGEQFF.

V gene TRBV5-5 combines with J gene TRBJ2-7; the match to TRBD2 covers 14 bases. With V trimmed by 8 bases and J by 6 bases, 4 bases remained unmatched. CDR3 size: 13 residues. Looked up from germline, CDR1 is SGHKS and CDR2 is YYEKEE (reference sequence). The CDR3 DNA reads as TGTGCCAGTGGGACTAGCGGGAGTGGCGAGCAGTACTTC. Translation: CASGTSGSGEQYF.

The chain joins TRBV19 to TRBJ2-7; no definite D call. From germline, CDR1 is LNHDA and CDR2 SQIVND (reference sequence). The V end lost 6 bases, the J end lost 0 bases, and 12 bases lay between the germline ends. This CDR3 contains 14 residues. CDR3 nucleotide sequence: TGTGCCAGTAGCCCTCAAACAAGCTCCTACGAGCAGTACTTC. It is translated as CASSPQTSSYEQYF.

V usage is TRBV15 and J usage is TRBJ1-1; maybe TRBD1 (6 bases). Trimming pared 0 bases from V and 2 bases from J, leaving 7 bases between. Germline V gives CDR1 LNHNV, CDR2 YYDKDF (reference sequence). The CDR3 extends over 14 amino acids. The CDR3 DNA is TGTGCCACCAGCAGAGAACAGGGAAACACTGAAGCTTTCTTT. This translates into CATSREQGNTEAFF.

The chain combines TRBV20-1 with TRBJ2-3; D not certain. The CDR3 spans 8 residues. The germline gives CDR1 DFQATT, CDR2 SNEGSKA (reference sequence). In nucleotides, the CDR3 is TGCAGCACAGATACGCAGTATTTT. Protein sequence: CSTDTQYF.

The chain carries TRBV7-2 and TRBJ1-4; the match to TRBD1 covers 12 bases. The CDR3 runs to 19 residues. The V gene end was trimmed by 1 base and the J gene end by 4 bases; junction bases not matched to a gene: 10. Germline CDR1 reads SGHTA; CDR2 reads FQGNSA. CDR3 coding DNA: TGTGCCAGCAGCTTAGTGCCGGGACAGGGGGCATCGGGTAATGAAAAACTGTTTTTT. Protein: CASSLVPGQGASGNEKLFF. Supplemented by reference TRBV7-2 and TRBJ1-4, the full variable domain reads GAGVSQSPSNKVTEKGKDVELRCDPISGHTALYWYRQSLGQGLEFLIYFQGNSAPDKSGLPSDRFSAERTGGSVSTLTIQRTQQEDSAVYLCASSLVPGQGASGNEKLFFGSGTQLSVL.

In its sample, this clonotype was seen a few times. The rearrangement joins TRBV25-1 to TRBJ2-1, with 7 bases that match TRBD2. Unmatched junction bases numbered 9, after V lost 3 bases and J lost 7 bases. Germline V gives CDR1 MGHDK, CDR2 SYGVNS. This CDR3 has 15 residues. CDR3 nucleotides: TGTGCCAGCAGTGATTCTCTGACTAGCTTGAATGAGCAGTTCTTC. Translated: CASSDSLTSLNEQFF.

V gene TRBV2 combines with J gene TRBJ2-5; D perhaps matches TRBD2 (6 bases). Germline V lookup: CDR1 SNHLY, CDR2 FYNNEI. V gave up 6 bases and J gave up 0 bases, with 11 bases separating them. This CDR3 is built from 14 residues. The DNA of the CDR3 is TGTGCCAGCAGGGGGGGTCAGTACCAAGAGACCCAGTACTTC. Amino acids: CASRGGQYQETQYF.

The chain recombines TRBV24-1 with TRBJ2-3; D is undetermined. In germline, CDR1 is KGHDR, CDR2 SFDVKD. There are 11 residues in the CDR3. Trimming removed 11 bases at V and 9 bases at J, with 14 bases between. In nucleotides, the CDR3 is TGTGCCAGCAGCCAACAAGGAACGCAGTATTTT. This translates into CASSQQGTQYF.

This chain uses TRBV7-6 with TRBJ1-5, with D possibly matching TRBD1 (5 bases). The germline CDR1 and CDR2 sequences are SGHVS and FNYEAQ. Trimming removed 5 bases at V and 8 bases at J, with 13 bases between. The CDR3 has 13 residues. The CDR3 nucleotides are TGTGCCAGCAGCCCCAGGGTCGGGGAGCCCCAGCATTTT. It encodes CASSPRVGEPQHF.

The V gene is TRBV20-1, the J gene TRBJ2-3; D not certain. CDR3 length: 12 amino acids. Trimming pared 2 bases from V and 9 bases from J, leaving 12 bases between. Germline CDR1 and CDR2: DFQATT and SNEGSKA (reference sequence). The CDR3 reads CSARSRGKTQYF. The CDR3 DNA is TGCAGTGCTAGAAGCCGAGGCAAAACGCAGTATTTT.

The chain links TRBV7-3 to TRBJ2-3; D is undetermined. The germline V gene encodes CDR1 SGHTA and CDR2 FQGTGA. The CDR3 loop spans 14 amino acids. V was shortened by 3 bases and J by 2 bases, with 9 bases between the two germline ends. The CDR3 coding sequence is TGTGCCAGCAGCTTCGGTCTGGACACAGATACGCAGTATTTT. Its protein product is CASSFGLDTDTQYF.

CDR3 loop: CSVGQSNYGYTF. The CDR3 coding sequence is TGCAGCGTGGGACAGTCTAACTATGGCTACACCTTC. The rearrangement uses TRBV29-1 and TRBJ1-2, with 7 nucleotides matching TRBD1. There are 12 residues in the CDR3. V was clipped by 6 bases and J by 0 bases; unmatched bases: 1. From germline, CDR1 is SQVTM and CDR2 ANQGSEA.

This clonotype was picked up one time. Just one base apart from a much larger clone, this may be a read error. As DNA, the CDR3 is TGCAGTGCTAGAGGGGGGGGACAGATGAACGCTGAAGCTTTCTTT. Protein: CSARGGGQMNAEAFF. This rearrangement joins TRBV20-1 to TRBJ1-1, with 7 bases aligning to TRBD1. The germline V gene encodes CDR1 DFQATT and CDR2 SNEGSKA (reference sequence). The CDR3 loop spans 15 amino acids.

Here the CDR3 reads CASSIGGGIDEQYF. CDR3 nucleotides: TGTGCCAGTAGTATAGGGGGCGGGATTGACGAGCAGTACTTC. The gene calls are TRBV2 and TRBJ2-7; perhaps TRBD1 as D (7 bases). V was pared by 9 bases and J by 5 bases, with 20 bases between. The CDR3 covers 14 residues. CDR1 is SNHLY and CDR2 is FYNNEI in the germline V gene. Combining the CDR3 with reference TRBV2 and TRBJ2-7 gives the whole variable domain EPEVTQTPSHQVTQMGQEVILRCVPISNHLYFYWYRQILGQKVEFLVSFYNNEISEKSEIFDDQFSVERPDGSNFTLKIRSTKLEDSAMYFCASSIGGGIDEQYFGPGTRLTVT.

The chain combines TRBV5-5 with TRBJ2-1, with a weak D call TRBD2 (5 bases). Germline V CDR1 and CDR2: SGHKS, YYEKEE (reference sequence). Trimming removed 2 bases from V and 4 bases from J, with 13 bases in between. CDR3 length: 15 residues. CDR3 DNA sequence: TGTGCCAGCAGCTTTGGAGCGGAGCCGTACAATGAGCAGTTCTTC. This codes for CASSFGAEPYNEQFF.

The chain recombines TRBV10-3 with TRBJ2-1, with TRBD1 matching over 10 bases. CDR3 size: 14 residues. J gave up 8 bases and V 7 bases, and 8 bases lay outside the gene matches. From germline, CDR1 is ENHRY and CDR2 SYGVKD. This chain's CDR3 is CAIKPGQGTDEQFF. CDR3 nucleotides: TGTGCCATCAAACCGGGACAGGGGACCGATGAGCAGTTCTTC.

The chain couples TRBV24-1 to TRBJ2-3; a weak D match, TRBD2 (5 bases). V was trimmed by 3 bases and J by 7 bases, leaving 13 bases between them. CDR1 is KGHDR and CDR2 is SFDVKD in the germline V gene. This CDR3 is built from 14 residues. CDR3 in amino acids: CATSDTRTDNTQYF. The CDR3 DNA reads as TGTGCCACCAGTGATACCAGGACTGATAATACGCAGTATTTT.

As to this clonotype: The germline gene is not matched at one end of the junction; a read error may be the cause. This chain links TRBV7-8 with TRBJ2-3, with a weak D call TRBD1 (8 bases). The germline gives CDR1 SGHVS, CDR2 FQNEAQ. This CDR3 is built from 13 residues. The CDR3 bases are TGTGCCAGCAGTGTGCGGGGGACAGGTACGCAGTATTTT. Translating gives CASSVRGTGTQYF.

This chain joins TRBV5-4 and TRBJ2-1, with 9 bases aligning to TRBD1. V dropped 4 bases and J dropped 5; count of bases not matched to a gene: 1. CDR1 is SGHNT, CDR2 YYREEE, per germline (reference sequence). The CDR3 is made up of 13 amino acids. The CDR3 reads CASSRTGDNEQFF. CDR3 DNA: TGTGCCAGCAGCCGGACAGGGGACAATGAGCAGTTCTTC. The full variable domain, its missing parts supplied by reference TRBV5-4 and TRBJ2-1, is ETGVTQSPTHLIKTRGQQVTLRCSSQSGHNTVSWYQQALGQGPQFIFQYYREEENGRGNFPPRFSGLQFPNYSSELNVNALELDDSALYLCASSRTGDNEQFFGPGTRLTVL.

V gene TRBV12-3 or TRBV12-4 combines with J gene TRBJ2-3; 7 bases agree with TRBD2. This CDR3 comprises 17 residues. The J segment lost 0 bases and the V segment lost 6 bases, leaving 12 bases of the junction unmatched. The CDR3 DNA is TGTGCCAGCAGCCTCGAAGTCCTAGCGGACAGCACAGATACGCAGTATTTT. It is translated as CASSLEVLADSTDTQYF.

The chain links TRBV7-8 to TRBJ2-7, with D perhaps matching TRBD1 (6 bases). Trimming removed 2 bases at V and 3 bases at J, with 8 bases between. Germline loops: CDR1 SGHVS, CDR2 FQNEAQ. There are 13 residues in the CDR3. The CDR3 here is CASSLQDSYEQYF. CDR3 DNA: TGTGCCAGCAGCTTACAGGACAGCTACGAGCAGTACTTC.

V gene TRBV2 combines with J gene TRBJ2-5, with a weak D call TRBD1 (5 bases). Germline-derived CDR1 and CDR2 are SNHLY and FYNNEI. V shed 6 bases and J shed 2 bases, with 10 bases lying between them. This CDR3 is 13 amino acids long. The CDR3 reads CASSPGLQETQYF. Written as DNA, the CDR3 is TGTGCCAGCAGCCCAGGGCTACAAGAGACCCAGTACTTC. Looking up the rest from reference TRBV2 and TRBJ2-5 gives the full variable domain: EPEVTQTPSHQVTQMGQEVILRCVPISNHLYFYWYRQILGQKVEFLVSFYNNEISEKSEIFDDQFSVERPDGSNFTLKIRSTKLEDSAMYFCASSPGLQETQYFGPGTRLLVL.

This sequence joins TRBV7-9 and TRBJ2-7; TRBD1 aligns across 7 bases. V dropped 5 bases and J dropped 0; count of bases not matched to a gene: 7. CDR1 SEHNR and CDR2 FQNEAQ come from the germline V gene (reference sequence). CDR3 length: 15 amino acids. The CDR3 spells CASSRRTGSSYEQYF. DNA for the CDR3: TGTGCCAGCAGCCGCCGGACAGGAAGCTCCTACGAGCAGTACTTC.

The CDR3 DNA is TGCGCCAGCAGTGGACAGGGGATGACTGAAGCTTTCTTT. Amino acid sequence: CASSGQGMTEAFF. This chain links TRBV10-2 with TRBJ1-1; 8 nucleotides match TRBD1. J lost 5 bases, V lost 4 bases, and 3 bases had no gene match. CDR1 and CDR2 from the germline V gene are WSHSY and SAAADI. This CDR3 has 13 residues.

The V call is TRBV7-2, the J call TRBJ2-2, with a weak D call TRBD1 (5 bases). From germline, CDR1 is SGHTA and CDR2 FQGNSA. This CDR3 comprises 15 residues. V shed 3 bases and J shed 8 bases, with 16 bases lying between them. The DNA for the CDR3 is TGTGCCAGCAGCTTTAGAGCCGCAGGGTCAGGGGAGCTGTTTTTT. The encoded protein is CASSFRAAGSGELFF.